The source of this T cell receptor (beta chain) is a study of Ad26.COV2.S vaccination and SARS-CoV-2 variants. Overall study context: The vaccine Ad26.COV2.S was put into the muscle once, or twice with 56 days between. Study results and caveats: Relative to placebo recipients, vaccine recipients exhibited elevated spike-specific TCR breadth. In vaccinated individuals, spike-specific CD8+ and CD4+ T cell responses reportedly displayed substantial breadth. Estimates derived from TCR breadth and depth analyses may have underestimated total T cell responses.

Profiling relied on immunoSEQ multiplex PCR, and the TCRdb table lists in-frame clones only, not all of them. The sample shows around 300,000 clones, less than 90% of them seen only once. A remark on this clone: No antigen is known for it.

Stated treatment: roughly 19 received Ad26.COV2.S at low or high dose, single or two shots; roughly five received placebo; per-sample allocation not given. Sampling was done on day 63 after the first vaccine or placebo injection. Germline V gene lookup returns CDR1 SEHNR and CDR2 FQNEAQ (reference sequence). This CDR3 contains 15 residues. With V trimmed by 5 bases and J by 4 bases, 11 bases remained unmatched. This chain uses TRBV7-9 with TRBJ2-7; 7 nucleotides line up with TRBD1. The origin of this receptor is a person between 18 and 59 years old who received the Ad26.COV2.S COVID-19 vaccine or a placebo. The sequenced sample was peripheral blood, obtained in a trial of Ad26.COV2.S vaccine versus placebo. CDR3 sequence: CASSAPEGTDYEQYF. The CDR3 DNA reads TGTGCCAGCAGCGCCCCGGAAGGGACAGATTACGAGCAGTACTTC.